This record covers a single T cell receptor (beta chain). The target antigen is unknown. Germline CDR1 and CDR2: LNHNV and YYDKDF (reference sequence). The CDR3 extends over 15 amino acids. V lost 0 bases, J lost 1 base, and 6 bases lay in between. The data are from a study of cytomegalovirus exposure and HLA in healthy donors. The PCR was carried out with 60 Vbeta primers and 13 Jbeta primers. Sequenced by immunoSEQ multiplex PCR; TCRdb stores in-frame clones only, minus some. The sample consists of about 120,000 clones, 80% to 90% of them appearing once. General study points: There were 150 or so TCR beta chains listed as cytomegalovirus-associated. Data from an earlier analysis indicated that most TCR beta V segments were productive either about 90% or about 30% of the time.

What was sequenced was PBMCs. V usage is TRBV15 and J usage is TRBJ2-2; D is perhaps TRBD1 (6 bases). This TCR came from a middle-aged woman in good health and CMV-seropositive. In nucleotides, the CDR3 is TGTGCCACCAGCAGAGACAGGGGGAACACCGGGGAGCTGTTTTTT. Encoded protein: CATSRDRGNTGELFF.